There are a few counts of the clone carrying this T cell receptor beta chain. Antigen unknown. The lymph nodes were axillary draining lymph nodes from breast cancer patients. The data were obtained in a study of breast tumors, draining lymph nodes, adjacent tissues. Using its own MiXCR run on the multiplex PCR reads, TCRdb lists one record per CDR3 protein. There are approximately 130,000 distinct CDR3 sequences in the sample; 21% occur only once, and about 2% lies in the top ten. Study results and caveats: Tumor TCR diversity was below lymph nodes but above nontumor tissue. Tumor and nontumor repertoires were significantly more similar in luminal-like than in basal-like breast cancer. Data fit most tumor T cells coming from lymph node, expanding in tumor.

V lost 0 bases, J lost 3 bases, and 10 bases lay in between. Per germline, CDR1 SGHDT and CDR2 YYEEEE. The CDR3 covers 15 residues. V is TRBV5-6 and J is TRBJ2-4, with D unresolved. This clonotype originated in a female donor with breast cancer. Some clones in this sample may be carry-over from other donors' samples. The sample consisted of axillary lymph node tissue. The CDR3: CASSLVGSGKNIQYF. The DNA of the CDR3 is TGTGCCAGCAGCTTGGTGGGTTCGGGCAAAAACATTCAGTACTTC.